This T cell receptor (beta chain) was captured by sequencing in a study of T cells in Graves' hyperthyroidism and ophthalmopathy. Many counts were recorded for this clonotype. Any patient presenting with uncontrolled infection, other autoimmune disease, pregnancy or lactation was left out. TCR beta CDR3 region amplification was performed from RNA transcripts. Carried out on the TCR CDR3, a first-round RT-PCR used the HTBI primer set. MiXCR, run by TCRdb on the multiplex PCR reads, gives a single entry per CDR3 protein. This sample has around 450,000 distinct CDR3 sequences; about a sixth occur once, and the top ten carry 7.7%. The CDR3 sequence is 14 residues long. CDR1 and CDR2 from the germline V gene are SGDLS and YYNGEE. V lost 0 bases and J 9 bases, leaving 16 bases between the germline ends.

The sequenced material came from blood. The clonotype comes from a woman between 18 and 29 years old with Graves' hyperthyroidism. This rearrangement joins TRBV9 to TRBJ2-7, with D unclear. CDR3 amino acids: CASSVGGAPLGQYF. The CDR3 coding sequence is TGTGCCAGCAGCGTAGGAGGAGCACCCCTAGGGCAGTACTTC.